This T cell receptor (beta chain) was profiled in a study of response to subunit inactivated influenza vaccine. Findings of the study overall: Few new T cells, the authors suggested, are recruited by each seasonal influenza vaccination.

Each CDR3 protein is one row after TCRdb ran MiXCR on the RT-PCR reads. The sample records fewer than 800,000 distinct CDR3 sequences, approximately 14% being singletons. Comments on this clonotype: Its antigen is undetermined.

The sequence derives from a man aged 50 or older who received an inactivated influenza vaccine. Sequencing used PBMCs from blood, obtained roughly 13 days after vaccination.

The CDR3 protein is CASSLVVPTYEQYF. In nucleotides, the CDR3 is TGTGCCAGCAGCTTAGTCGTCCCTACCTACGAGCAGTACTTC. The chain has TRBV7-2 and TRBJ2-7, with D unresolved. The CDR3 is 14 residues long. The germline CDR1 and CDR2 sequences are SGHTA and FQGNSA. Deletions cut 1 base from V and 2 bases from J, with 9 bases between.